This TCR beta chain appears in the sequencing data of a study of shared clonotypes between healthy human individuals (dated by TCRdb to about 2020). Background on the whole study: Two women and a few men aged 18 to 49 years were included in the cohort. Blood TCR repertoires of five healthy adults were deeply sequenced to estimate repertoire size and the extent of clonotype sharing between individuals. Between about 0.85 and 9.5 billion PBMCs per donor were obtained by leukapheresis. For each donor, CD4 naive and CD4 memory were each given three plates, CD8 naive was given two plates, and CD8 memory was given one plate. Different laboratories and diverse techniques were used to prepare libraries and sequence TCR repertoires, to increase sequencing depth and limit assay-specific biases. Overall study outcomes, separate from this receptor: When four donors were compared, the shared fraction of clonotypes was about 5.2% for naive CD4, 3.5% for naive CD8, roughly 2.3% for memory CD4, and roughly 0.4% for memory CD8. Naive subsets generally had larger estimated clonotype richness than memory subsets did. Because the study included only a small number of donors, the genetic and exposure-history diversity represented was limited. Rarefaction of sorted-subset datasets indicated incomplete sequencing despite the large sequencing depth. Compared with non-shared clonotypes, clonotypes shared by all four sorted-subset donors had higher generation probabilities. Sampling was restricted to blood, and TCR repertoires in tissue are likely to differ from TCR repertoires in blood. Pairwise subsampling led to the expectation that sequencing depth would affect the degree of clonotype sharing among donors.

V and J lose 3 bases and 5 bases, and a span of 8 bases separates them. Spanning cysteine to phenylalanine, the CDR3 consists of 13 amino acids. The entry retains the CDR3 DNA only, 39 bases that are in frame from base 1. For CDR1 and CDR2, the germline V gene (reference sequence) lists SEHNR and FQNEAQ. Comments on this clone: What this receptor recognizes is not known. Base qualities are missing; no much larger clone stands one base away.

For the CD8 naive samples, CD45RO-negative cells were positively selected for CCR7, yielding a CD45RA+CCR7+ population from which TemRA cells were excluded. Healthy HIV-negative adults with no recently reported acute infections or vaccinations were included as donors. Every donor was a Caucasian adult living in Nashville, Tennessee, USA. Blood was collected by leukapheresis, and PBMCs were isolated by Ficoll-Histopaque density gradient centrifugation and then cryopreserved in liquid nitrogen vapor phase. Analytical flow cytometry was used to check the purity and quantity of every magnetically sorted T cell population. From each sorted fraction, genomic DNA was isolated and quantified by UV absorbance on a Nanodrop 2000c. TCR CDR3 regions were amplified from genomic DNA by multiplex PCR using the deep immunoSEQ assay. Extracted genomic DNA from each cell subset was distributed evenly across all wells of several immunoSEQ 96-well plates, and each plate was treated as a replicate. For sorted subsets, roughly 200 ng of genomic DNA, equivalent to roughly 30,000 T cell genomes, went into each replicate PCR. Purified libraries were measured with a Qubit 3.0 fluorometer, size-checked on a Bioanalyzer 2100, and measured again with the KAPA Library Quantification kit. Every immunoSEQ 96-well plate was sequenced on a separate single-read 150-cycle Illumina NextSeq 550 flow cell. The paper's data handling went like this. Because only junctional sequences without quality scores were contained in the immunoSEQ output, filtering matching that applied to full-length reads could not be performed. To assign V/J genes and CDR3, sequences were annotated using PyIR, a Python wrapper for IgBLAST v1.9, with IMGT germline references. Reads were removed for weak V/J assignments (E-value above 1e-6), missing CDR3, stop codons, out-of-frame junctions, or ambiguous translated residues. V3J clonotypes were defined as sequences sharing the same inferred V gene, J gene, and CDR3 amino acid sequence. The percentage overlap between two repertoires was calculated by dividing the number of shared unique clonotypes by the size of the smaller repertoire. Repertoire richness was assessed with RTK rarefaction, the Chao1 estimator, and Recon v2.1 estimates of unobserved clonotypes. Generation probabilities for all TCRbeta clonotypes obtained by the gDNA method from four donors were computed using OLGA. The table was pulled from immuneACCESS by TCRdb, which kept in-frame rearrangements only. Such tables lose some clones; where checked, under half of the loss comes from unresolved V genes, and the rest has no known cause. V, J and clone size derive from that table, while D and trimming were established from the DNA sequence. For this sample there are about 2 million clones; about 95% appear just once. 1% to 1.5% of the sample is held by the ten biggest clonotypes.

The TCR originated in a man aged 18 to 29 in good health. The material sequenced was naive CD8+ T cells sorted from blood. This specimen's cell subset or site label, per the study, means: CD45RA+CCR7+. Rearrangement joined TRBV7-9 to TRBJ1-5; the D gene assignment is ambiguous. Here the CDR3 is given as CASSLQQDQPQHF. The DNA is TGTGCCAGCAGCTTGCAGCAAGATCAGCCCCAGCATTTT.